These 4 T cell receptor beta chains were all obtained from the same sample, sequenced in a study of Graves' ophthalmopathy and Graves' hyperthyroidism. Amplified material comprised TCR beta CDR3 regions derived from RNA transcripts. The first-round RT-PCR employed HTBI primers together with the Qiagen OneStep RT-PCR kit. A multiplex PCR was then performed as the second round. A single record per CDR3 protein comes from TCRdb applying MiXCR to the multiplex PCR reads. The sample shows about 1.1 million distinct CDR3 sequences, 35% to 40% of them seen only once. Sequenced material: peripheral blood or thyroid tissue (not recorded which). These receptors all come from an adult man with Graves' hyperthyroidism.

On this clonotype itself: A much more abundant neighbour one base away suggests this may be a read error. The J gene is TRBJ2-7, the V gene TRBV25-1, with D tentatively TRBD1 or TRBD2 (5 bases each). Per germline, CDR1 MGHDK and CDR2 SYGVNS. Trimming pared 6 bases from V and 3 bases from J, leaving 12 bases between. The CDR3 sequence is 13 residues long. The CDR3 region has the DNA TGTGCCAGCAGGTTCCCGAGGGGCTACGAGCAGTACTTC. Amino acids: CASRFPRGYEQYF.

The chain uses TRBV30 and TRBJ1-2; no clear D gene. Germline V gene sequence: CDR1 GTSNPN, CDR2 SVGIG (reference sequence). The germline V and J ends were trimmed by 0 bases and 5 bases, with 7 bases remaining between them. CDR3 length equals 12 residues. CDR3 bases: TGTGCCTGGAGTGTTGCCGGATATGGCTACACCTTC. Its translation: CAWSVAGYGYTF.

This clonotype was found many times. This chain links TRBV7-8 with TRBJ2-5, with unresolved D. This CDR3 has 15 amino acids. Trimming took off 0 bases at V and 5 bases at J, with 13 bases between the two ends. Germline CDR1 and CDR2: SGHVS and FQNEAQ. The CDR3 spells CASSLAHSRRETQYF. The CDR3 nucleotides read TGTGCCAGCAGCTTAGCCCATTCCCGTCGGGAGACCCAGTACTTC.

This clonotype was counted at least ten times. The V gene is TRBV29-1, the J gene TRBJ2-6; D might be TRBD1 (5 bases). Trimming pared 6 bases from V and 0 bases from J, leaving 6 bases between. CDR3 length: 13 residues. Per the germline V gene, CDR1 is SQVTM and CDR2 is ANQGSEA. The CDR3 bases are TGCAGCGTAGACAGCTCTGGGGCCAACGTCCTGACTTTC. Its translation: CSVDSSGANVLTF. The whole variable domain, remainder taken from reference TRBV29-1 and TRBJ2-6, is SAVISQKPSRDICQRGTSLTIQCQVDSQVTMMFWYRQQPGQSLTLIATANQGSEATYESGFVIDKFPISRPNLTFSTLTVSNMSPEDSSIYLCSVDSSGANVLTFGAGSRLTVL.